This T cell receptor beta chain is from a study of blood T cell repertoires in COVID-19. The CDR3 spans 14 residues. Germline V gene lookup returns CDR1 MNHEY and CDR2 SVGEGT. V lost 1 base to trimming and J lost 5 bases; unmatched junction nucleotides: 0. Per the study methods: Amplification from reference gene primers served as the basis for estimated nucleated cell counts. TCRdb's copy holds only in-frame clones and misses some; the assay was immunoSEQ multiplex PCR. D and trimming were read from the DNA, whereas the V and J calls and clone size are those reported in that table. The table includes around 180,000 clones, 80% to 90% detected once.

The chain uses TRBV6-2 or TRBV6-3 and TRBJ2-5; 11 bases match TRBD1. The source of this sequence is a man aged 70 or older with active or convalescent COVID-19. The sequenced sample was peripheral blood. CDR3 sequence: CASSYWTGGETQYF. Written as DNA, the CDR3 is TGTGCCAGCAGTTACTGGACAGGGGGCGAGACCCAGTACTTC.